This T cell receptor (beta chain) was sequenced during a study of OX40 agonist ivuxolimab in advanced cancers. At the level of the study: With a range of roughly 20 to 79, age averaged approximately 64 years, and about 82% were male.

This table comes from immunoSEQ multiplex PCR, and its TCRdb copy is limited to in-frame clones, with some not included. The sample has about 48,000 clones, approximately 81% seen once. This CDR3 has 17 residues. CDR1 is ENHRY and CDR2 is SYGVKD in the germline V gene. The J segment lost 0 bases and the V segment lost 4 bases, leaving 6 bases of the junction unmatched. The chain recombines TRBV10-3 with TRBJ2-1; TRBD2 matches at 10 bases. Sequencing was performed on CD4+ or CD8+ T cells sorted from blood, taken in a trial of the OX40 agonist ivuxolimab. This TCR derives from an adult with an advanced solid tumor such as melanoma, head and neck, liver or kidney cancer. DNA for the CDR3: TGTGCCATCAGTGGCTCTTCTAGCGGGAGCTCCTACAATGAGCAGTTCTTC. Protein sequence: CAISGSSSGSSYNEQFF.